These 16 T cell receptor beta chains originate from one sample sequenced in a study of tumor-infiltrating lymphocytes in primary liver carcinoma. Synthesis of TCR beta cDNA was carried out from 500 ng total RNA with a constant-region primer. Three-round nested multiplex PCR performed with slightly modified ARM-PCR produced the TCR beta libraries. With TRBV1-TRBV30 forward primers and a C-beta reverse primer, the first two PCR rounds were run for approximately 10 cycles each. TCRdb re-called the multiplex PCR reads through MiXCR, storing one row per CDR3 protein. There are about 74,000 distinct CDR3 sequences in the sample; about 72% occur only once, and around 30% lies in the top ten. From roughly 21-30 mg of unsorted bulk tissue, DNA and RNA were co-extracted together. Sequencing was carried out using liver tumor tissue from sampling region 4. Subset specified: tumor region T4, right-lateral pole. The receptors were sampled from a man aged 35-49 years with primary liver carcinoma and hepatitis B virus infection.

This clonotype was detected many times. CDR3 residues: CASANTSPYEQYF. CDR3 DNA: TGTGCCAGTGCGAATACTAGTCCCTACGAGCAGTACTTC. The chain couples TRBV6-1 to TRBJ2-7; D is perhaps TRBD2 (5 bases). Germline CDR1 and CDR2: MNHNS and SASEGT. CDR3 length equals 13 residues. V was cut by 9 bases and J by 2 bases, with 14 bases left in between.

The genes are TRBV6-5 and TRBJ2-6, with TRBD1 as a possible D gene (5 bases). CDR3 length equals 17 residues. CDR1 is MNHEY, CDR2 SVGAGI, per germline. V gave up 10 bases and J gave up 12 bases, with 31 bases separating them. The chain's CDR3 is CATFRQIGMGGVSVLTF. CDR3 bases: TGTGCCACCTTCCGACAGATTGGTATGGGTGGGGTCAGCGTCCTGACTTTC.

About this clonotype itself: Sequence at one end of the junction differs from germline and may be a read error. The CDR3 reads CASSVKQGNTGKLVF. The CDR3 DNA sequence: TGTGCCAGCAGTGTAAAGCAGGGGAACACCGGGAAGCTGGTTTTT. This chain joins TRBV5-4 and TRBJ2-2; tentatively, D is TRBD1 (6 bases). The CDR3 has 15 residues. In germline, CDR1 is SGHNT, CDR2 YYREEE (reference sequence).

Ten or more counts support this clonotype. This may be a read error, as it is one base from a much larger clone. The rearrangement joins TRBV12-3 or TRBV12-4 to TRBJ2-1, with D possibly matching TRBD2 (6 bases). The CDR3 extends over 14 amino acids. Trimming left V 7 bases short and J 8 bases short, with 18 bases between. The CDR3, as DNA: TGTGCCAGCAATATTACCGGGACTTCCGATGAGCAGTTCTTC. Its protein is CASNITGTSDEQFF.

The table lists this clonotype with a count of one. The J gene is TRBJ2-1, the V gene TRBV29-1; possibly TRBD1 for D (6 bases). This CDR3 contains 14 residues. CDR1 and CDR2 from the germline V gene are SQVTM and ANQGSEA. Trimming removed 7 bases from V and 5 bases from J, with 18 bases in between. This CDR3 reads CSDLRGTWNNEQFF. The CDR3 region has the DNA TGCAGCGATCTGAGGGGGACATGGAACAATGAGCAGTTCTTC.

With respect to this clonotype: The junction departs from the called germline gene at one end, perhaps through a read error. The chain links TRBV7-9 to TRBJ2-1; a possible D gene is TRBD2 (6 bases). Looked up from germline, CDR1 is SEHNR and CDR2 is FQNEAQ (reference sequence). There are 15 residues in the CDR3. CDR3 nucleotide sequence: TGTGCCAGCAGCTTAATGGGGACTGGCGTGAATGAGCAATTCTTC. The encoded protein is CASSLMGTGVNEQFF.

Concerning this clonotype: Likely a read error: the CDR3 ends without its conserved phenylalanine or tryptophan. This chain connects TRBV4-1 to TRBJ1-6; TRBD1 might be the D (5 bases). Per the germline V gene, CDR1 is MGHRA and CDR2 is YSYEKL. Trimming pared 0 bases from V and 3 bases from J, leaving 9 bases between. The CDR3 consists of 16 residues. In nucleotides, the CDR3 is TGCGCCAGCAGCCAAGAGCCGGACAACTATAATTCACCCCTCCACATT. It translates to CASSQEPDNYNSPLHI.

Notes on this clonotype: Mismatch with germline at one junction end may stem from a read error. The genes are TRBV29-1 and TRBJ2-3; D may be TRBD2 (6 bases). CDR3 length: 15 amino acids. Per germline, CDR1 SQVTM and CDR2 ANQGSEA. As DNA, the CDR3 is TGCCGCGTTCCCGGGACTCCCTCTAGCACAGATACGCAGTATTTT. Protein product: CRVPGTPSSTDTQYF.

Regarding this clonotype: A read error may produce the germline difference seen at one junction end. The rearrangement uses TRBV6-1 and TRBJ2-7; D is undetermined. Germline CDR1 reads MNHNS; CDR2 reads SASEGT. This CDR3 is 13 amino acids long. CDR3 in DNA: TGTGCCCGCAGTGGATGGGTTTTCTACGGGCAGTACTTC. Translated, it gives CARSGWVFYGQYF.

This clonotype was observed a single time. Here the CDR3 omits its conserved ending phenylalanine or tryptophan, so a read error is the likely source. This chain links TRBV6-2 or TRBV6-3 with TRBJ1-1; D is uncertain. The V gene's germline CDR1 is MNHEY and CDR2 SVGEGT. The CDR3 has 13 amino acids. Here the CDR3 DNA reads TGTGCCAGCAGCTGGGATCCGAACATTGAAGCTTTCATT. Translation: CASSWDPNIEAFI.

This clonotype was observed a few times. A much larger clone differs by one base, so this may be a read error. The chain employs TRBV6-5 and TRBJ2-7, with 7 positions matching TRBD2. Germline CDR1 reads MNHEY; CDR2 reads SVGAGI. This CDR3 region has 13 residues. DNA for the CDR3: TGTGCCAGCTGGACGGGAGGAACCTACGAGCAGCACTTC. Translation: CASWTGGTYEQHF.

As concerns this clonotype: Sequence at one end of the junction differs from germline and may be a read error. The rearrangement joins TRBV11-1 to TRBJ2-1; D is perhaps TRBD2 (5 bases). This CDR3 region has 15 residues. Germline V gene lookup returns CDR1 SGHAT and CDR2 FQDESV (reference sequence). The CDR3 spells CTSSLGLAQYNERFF. DNA for the CDR3: TGTACCAGCAGCTTAGGTTTAGCCCAATACAATGAGCGGTTCTTT.

Concerning this clonotype: At one end the junction does not follow the germline gene, possibly because of a read error. The chain carries TRBV4-2 and TRBJ2-5; perhaps TRBD2 as D (7 bases). Germline CDR1 LGHNA, CDR2 YNFKEQ. This CDR3 is 17 amino acids long. The CDR3 sequence: CASSRRASGGTQETQYF. In nucleotides, the CDR3 is TGTGCCAGTAGCCGTAGGGCTAGCGGAGGGACACAAGAGACCCAGTACTTC.

Comment on this clonotype: The junction departs from the called germline gene at one end, perhaps through a read error. The V gene is TRBV4-2, the J gene TRBJ2-4, with D possibly TRBD1 on 5 matching bases. Per germline, CDR1 LGHNA and CDR2 YNFKEQ. The CDR3 contains 18 residues. In DNA, the CDR3 is TGTGCTAGCAACCAAGAAGGCGCAGGGAAGGGGATCGGAAACATTCAGTACTTC. Its protein product is CASNQEGAGKGIGNIQYF.

On this clonotype itself: This may be a read error, as it is one base from a much larger clone. The rearrangement uses TRBV28 and TRBJ2-7, with no clear D. The length of the CDR3 is 12 residues. Per germline, CDR1 MDHEN and CDR2 SYDVKM. The CDR3 loop reads CTSNENFYEQYF. The CDR3, as DNA: TGTACCAGCAACGAAAATTTCTACGAGCAGTACTTC.

Notes on this clonotype: Mismatch with germline at one junction end may stem from a read error. The V and J genes are TRBV7-9 and TRBJ2-1; 8 nucleotides line up with TRBD2. The CDR3 length is 16 residues. CDR1 is SEHNR, CDR2 FQNEAQ, per germline (reference sequence). The CDR3 bases are TGTGCCAGCAGACCCTCTAGCGGGCCCGCCTACATTGAGCAGTCCTTC. The encoded protein is CASRPSSGPAYIEQSF.